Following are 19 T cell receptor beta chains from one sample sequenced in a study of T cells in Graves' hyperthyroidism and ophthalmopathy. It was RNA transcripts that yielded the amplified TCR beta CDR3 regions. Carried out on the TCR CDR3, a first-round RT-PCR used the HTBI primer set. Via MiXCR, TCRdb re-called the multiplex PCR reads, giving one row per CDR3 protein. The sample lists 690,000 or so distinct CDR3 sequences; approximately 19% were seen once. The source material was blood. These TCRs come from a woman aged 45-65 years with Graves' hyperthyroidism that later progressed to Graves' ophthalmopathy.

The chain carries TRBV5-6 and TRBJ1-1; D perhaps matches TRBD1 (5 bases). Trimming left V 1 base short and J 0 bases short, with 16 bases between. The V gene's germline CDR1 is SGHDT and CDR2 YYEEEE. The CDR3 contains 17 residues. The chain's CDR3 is CASSLRLGRDMNTEAFF. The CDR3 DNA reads TGTGCCAGCAGCTTGAGGTTGGGCAGGGATATGAACACTGAAGCTTTCTTT.

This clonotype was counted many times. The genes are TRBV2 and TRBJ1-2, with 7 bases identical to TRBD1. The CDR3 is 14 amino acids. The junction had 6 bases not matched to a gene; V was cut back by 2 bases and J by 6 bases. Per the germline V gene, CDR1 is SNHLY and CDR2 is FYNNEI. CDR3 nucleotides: TGTGCCAGCAGTGAATTGCAGGGGGTTCATGGCTACACCTTC. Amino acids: CASSELQGVHGYTF.

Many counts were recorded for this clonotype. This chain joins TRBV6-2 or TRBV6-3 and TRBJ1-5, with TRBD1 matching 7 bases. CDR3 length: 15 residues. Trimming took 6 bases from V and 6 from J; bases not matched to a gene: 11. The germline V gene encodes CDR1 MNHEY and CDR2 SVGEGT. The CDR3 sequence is CASSQTGDGGQPQHF. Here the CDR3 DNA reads TGTGCCAGCAGCCAAACAGGGGATGGGGGTCAGCCCCAGCATTTT.

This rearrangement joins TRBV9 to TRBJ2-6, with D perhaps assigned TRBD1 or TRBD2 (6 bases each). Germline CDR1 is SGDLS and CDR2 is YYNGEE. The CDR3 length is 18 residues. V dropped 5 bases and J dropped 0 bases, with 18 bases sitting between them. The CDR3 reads CASRRGARGTSGANVLTF. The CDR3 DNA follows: TGTGCCAGCAGAAGGGGGGCCAGGGGAACCTCTGGGGCCAACGTCCTGACTTTC.

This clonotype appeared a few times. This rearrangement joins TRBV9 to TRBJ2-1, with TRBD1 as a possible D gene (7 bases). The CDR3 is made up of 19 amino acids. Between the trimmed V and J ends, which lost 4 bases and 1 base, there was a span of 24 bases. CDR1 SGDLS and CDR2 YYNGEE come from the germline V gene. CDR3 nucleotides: TGTGCCAGCAGCTCCCAGGGGGGAGCCAGATTGCATTCCTACAATGAGCAGTTCTTC. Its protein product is CASSSQGGARLHSYNEQFF.

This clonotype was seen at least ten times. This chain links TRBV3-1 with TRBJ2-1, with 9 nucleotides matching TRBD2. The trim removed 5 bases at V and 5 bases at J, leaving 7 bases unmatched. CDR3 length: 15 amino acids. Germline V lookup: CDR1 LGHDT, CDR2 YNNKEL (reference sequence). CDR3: CASSKRGVKDNEQFF. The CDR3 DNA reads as TGTGCCAGCAGCAAGCGGGGGGTTAAAGACAATGAGCAGTTCTTC.

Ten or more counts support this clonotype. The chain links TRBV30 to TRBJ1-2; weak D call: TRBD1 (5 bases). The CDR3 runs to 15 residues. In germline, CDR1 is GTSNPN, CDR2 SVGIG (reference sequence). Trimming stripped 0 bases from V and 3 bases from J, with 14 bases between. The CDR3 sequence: CAWSVLIGGDYGYTF. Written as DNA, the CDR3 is TGTGCCTGGAGTGTATTGATTGGGGGGGACTATGGCTACACCTTC.

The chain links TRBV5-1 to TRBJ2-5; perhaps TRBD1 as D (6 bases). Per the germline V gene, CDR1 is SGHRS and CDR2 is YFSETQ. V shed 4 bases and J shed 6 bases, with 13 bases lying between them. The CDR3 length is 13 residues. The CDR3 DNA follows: TGCGCCAGCAGCCCAGGGGTTTTGAAGACCCAGTACTTC. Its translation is CASSPGVLKTQYF.

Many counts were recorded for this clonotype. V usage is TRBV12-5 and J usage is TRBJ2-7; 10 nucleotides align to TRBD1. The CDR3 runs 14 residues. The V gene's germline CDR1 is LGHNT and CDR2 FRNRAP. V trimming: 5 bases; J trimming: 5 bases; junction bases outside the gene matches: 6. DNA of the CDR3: TGTGCTAGTGGTACGACAGGGGGCCGCGACGAGCAGTACTTC. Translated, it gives CASGTTGGRDEQYF.

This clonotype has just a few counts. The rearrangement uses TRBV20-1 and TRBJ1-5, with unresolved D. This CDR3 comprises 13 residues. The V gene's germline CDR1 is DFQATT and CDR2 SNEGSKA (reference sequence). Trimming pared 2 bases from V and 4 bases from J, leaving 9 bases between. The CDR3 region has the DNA TGCAGTGCTAGAAGGCCGGGAAATCAGCCCCAGCATTTT. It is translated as CSARRPGNQPQHF.

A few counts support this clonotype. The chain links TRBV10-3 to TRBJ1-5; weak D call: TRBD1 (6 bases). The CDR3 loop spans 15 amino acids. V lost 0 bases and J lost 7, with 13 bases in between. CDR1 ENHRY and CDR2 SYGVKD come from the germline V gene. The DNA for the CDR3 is TGTGCCATCAGTGAGTCGACGGCAGGGGCCCAGCCCCAGCATTTT. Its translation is CAISESTAGAQPQHF.

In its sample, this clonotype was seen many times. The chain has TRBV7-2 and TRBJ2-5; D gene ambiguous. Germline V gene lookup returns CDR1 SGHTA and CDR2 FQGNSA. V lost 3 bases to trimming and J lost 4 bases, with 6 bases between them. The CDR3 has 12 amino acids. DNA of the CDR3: TGTGCCAGCAGCTTCCGTTTAGAGACCCAGTACTTC. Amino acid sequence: CASSFRLETQYF.

CDR3 sequence: CASSPRGHRGGTEAFF. DNA of the CDR3: TGTGCCAGCAGCCCTAGAGGGCACAGGGGAGGTACTGAAGCTTTCTTT. The chain links TRBV7-2 to TRBJ1-1, with TRBD1 identical over 7 bases. The CDR3 runs to 16 residues. V dropped 5 bases and J dropped 5; count of bases not matched to a gene: 14. The germline V gene has CDR1 SGHTA and CDR2 FQGNSA.

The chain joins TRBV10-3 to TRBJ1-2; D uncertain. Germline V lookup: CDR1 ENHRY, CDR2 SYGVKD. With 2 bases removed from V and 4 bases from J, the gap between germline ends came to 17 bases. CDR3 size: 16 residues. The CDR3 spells CAISEISQRGIYGYTF. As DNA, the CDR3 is TGTGCCATCAGTGAGATCTCGCAGCGGGGAATCTATGGCTACACCTTC.

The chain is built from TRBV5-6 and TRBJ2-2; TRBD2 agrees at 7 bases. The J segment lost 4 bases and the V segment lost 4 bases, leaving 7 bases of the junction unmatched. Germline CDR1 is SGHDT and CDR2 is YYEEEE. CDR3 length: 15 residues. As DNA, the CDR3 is TGTGCCAGCAGCCAGGCGGGGGTTTTCACCGGGGAGCTGTTTTTT. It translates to CASSQAGVFTGELFF.

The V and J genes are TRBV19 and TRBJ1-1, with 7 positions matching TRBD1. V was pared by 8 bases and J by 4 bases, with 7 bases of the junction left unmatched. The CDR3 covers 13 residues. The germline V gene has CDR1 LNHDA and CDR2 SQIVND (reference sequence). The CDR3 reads CASFMTGLTEAFF. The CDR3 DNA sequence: TGTGCCAGTTTCATGACAGGGCTCACTGAAGCTTTCTTT.

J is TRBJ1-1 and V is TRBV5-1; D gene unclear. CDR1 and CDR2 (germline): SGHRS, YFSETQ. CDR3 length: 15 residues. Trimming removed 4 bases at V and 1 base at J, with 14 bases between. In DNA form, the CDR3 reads TGCGCCAGCAGCCTTTTCCGAGGAGAGAACACTGAAGCTTTCTTT. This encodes CASSLFRGENTEAFF.

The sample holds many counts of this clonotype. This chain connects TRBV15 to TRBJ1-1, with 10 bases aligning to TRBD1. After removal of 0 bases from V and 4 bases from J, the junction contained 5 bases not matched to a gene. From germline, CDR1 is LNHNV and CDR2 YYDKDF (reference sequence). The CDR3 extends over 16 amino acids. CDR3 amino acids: CATSRDQWDRGTEAFF. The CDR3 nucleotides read TGTGCCACCAGCAGAGATCAATGGGACAGGGGCACTGAAGCTTTCTTT.

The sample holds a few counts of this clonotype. CDR3 bases: TGTGCCAGCAGTCCCGGGACAGGGGGGCGAGCTTTCTTT. This sequence encodes CASSPGTGGRAFF. The V and J genes are TRBV6-1 and TRBJ1-1; 11 bases line up with TRBD1. After removal of 5 bases from V and 10 bases from J, the junction contained 6 bases not matched to a gene. Germline CDR1 MNHNS, CDR2 SASEGT. CDR3 length equals 13 residues.